One TCR beta chain is described in this entry. The data were obtained in a study of cytomegalovirus exposure and HLA in healthy donors. The germline CDR1 and CDR2 sequences are SGHNT and YYREEE (reference sequence). The CDR3 totals 14 residues. The ends were cut back, 3 bases at V and 8 bases at J, with 15 bases in the middle. PCR used 60 Vbeta primers and 13 Jbeta primers. The method was immunoSEQ multiplex PCR; TCRdb's version includes in-frame clones alone and lacks a portion of them. The sample lists under 130,000 clones, around 86% occurring once. This chain uses TRBV5-4 with TRBJ1-3; tentative D call: TRBD1 (5 bases). This TCR was recovered from a young man in good health and CMV-seropositive. Sequencing was carried out using PBMCs. The CDR3: CASSSGLLPHTIYF. The CDR3 nucleotides read TGTGCCAGCAGCTCGGGACTGCTCCCACACACCATATATTTT.